What follows are 31 T cell receptor beta chains derived from one specimen sequenced in a study of cytomegalovirus exposure and HLA in healthy donors (dated by TCRdb to the late 2010s). Receptor libraries were prepared by the immunoSEQ multiplex PCR assay. The multiplex PCR relied on a mix of 60 forward primers for TCR Vbeta segments and 13 reverse primers for TCR Jbeta segments. TCRdb retrieved this table from immuneACCESS and kept in-frame rearrangements only. Not all clones are present; in checked studies, unresolved V genes account for under half, and no reason is known for the remainder. Recorded for this sample are fewer than 130,000 clones; 79% of them occurred a single time. Of the sample, about 3% falls within the top ten clones. The sample consisted of PBMCs. These receptors were collected from a woman aged 40-49 years in good health and CMV-seronegative.

V and J are TRBV7-9 and TRBJ1-5; 9 bases are shared with TRBD1. Germline assignment: CDR1 SEHNR and CDR2 FQNEAQ (reference sequence). This CDR3 contains 16 residues. The junction had 7 bases not matched to a gene; V was cut back by 0 bases and J by 7 bases. CDR3 bases: TGTGCCAGCAGCTTAGCGGGGGGACAGGGAGGACAGCCCCAGCATTTT. This translates into CASSLAGGQGGQPQHF.

The rearrangement links TRBV5-5 to TRBJ2-7; 7 bases agree with TRBD2. Germline CDR1 reads SGHKS; CDR2 reads YYEKEE (reference sequence). Losses at the gene ends were 1 base for V and 5 bases for J; bases not matched to a gene: 3. The CDR3 runs to 13 residues. The CDR3: CASSLPSGNEQYF. The CDR3 DNA is TGTGCCAGCAGCTTGCCTAGCGGAAACGAGCAGTACTTC.

The chain uses TRBV27 and TRBJ1-2; D possibly corresponds to TRBD1 (5 bases). The CDR3 runs to 14 residues. In germline, CDR1 is MNHEY, CDR2 SMNVEV (reference sequence). The ends were cut back, 3 bases at V and 4 bases at J, with 12 bases in the middle. The CDR3 DNA sequence: TGTGCCAGCAGTTTGGCGGGACGGTCCTATGGCTACACCTTC. This codes for CASSLAGRSYGYTF.

V is TRBV28 and J is TRBJ2-5; 7 bases match TRBD1. The DNA end favors TRBJ2-7, so the J call may be wrong. The CDR3 extends over 16 amino acids. Germline V CDR1 and CDR2: MDHEN, SYDVKM. CDR3 protein: CASKRGQAARTYEQYF. The DNA of the CDR3 is TGTGCCAGCAAACGCGGACAGGCCGCCCGCACCTACGAGCAGTACTTC.

V and J are TRBV10-3 and TRBJ2-1; the match to TRBD2 covers 10 bases. Germline V gene data show CDR1 as ENHRY and CDR2 as SYGVKD. The ends lost 5 bases at V and 8 bases at J; junction bases unmatched: 9. The CDR3 totals 15 residues. The CDR3 nucleotides read TGTGCCATCAGTCCACAAATCGGACTAGCGGATGAGCAGTTCTTC. The encoded protein is CAISPQIGLADEQFF.

This clone was observed a handful of times. V gene TRBV28 combines with J gene TRBJ2-3; 9 nucleotides match TRBD2. The CDR3 consists of 19 residues. Per the germline V gene, CDR1 is MDHEN and CDR2 is SYDVKM. V trimming: 6 bases; J trimming: 0 bases; junction bases outside the gene matches: 16. CDR3 region: CASSPPTGGGAWSTDTQYF. Here the CDR3 DNA reads TGTGCCAGCAGCCCACCTACCGGCGGGGGGGCGTGGAGCACAGATACGCAGTATTTT.

About this clone: This CDR3 is also generated by other DNA sequences in the sample. The CDR3: CASSLGQGDYEQYF. The CDR3, as DNA: TGCGCCAGCAGCTTAGGGCAGGGTGACTACGAGCAGTACTTC. This sequence joins TRBV5-1 and TRBJ2-7, with D perhaps TRBD1 (5 bases). Germline CDR1 is SGHRS and CDR2 is YFSETQ. The V end lost 2 bases, the J end lost 3 bases, and 12 bases lay between the germline ends. The CDR3 is 14 amino acids.

The chain couples TRBV7-8 to TRBJ2-2, with D possibly being TRBD1 (6 bases). V gave up 5 bases and J gave up 0 bases, with 13 bases separating them. The V gene's germline CDR1 is SGHVS and CDR2 FQNEAQ. The CDR3 spans 16 residues. The CDR3 loop is CASSPWTVSNTGELFF. DNA of the CDR3: TGTGCCAGCAGCCCTTGGACAGTGTCGAACACCGGGGAGCTGTTTTTT. The whole variable domain, remainder taken from reference TRBV7-8 and TRBJ2-2, is GAGVSQSPRYKVAKRGQDVALRCDPISGHVSLFWYQQALGQGPEFLTYFQNEAQLDKSGLPSDRFFAERPEGSVSTLKIQRTQQEDSAVYLCASSPWTVSNTGELFFGEGSRLTVL.

Here the CDR3 DNA reads TGTGCCAGCAGCTTAGAGGCCGATTTGGGAGCACGGAATGAGCAGTTCTTC. Translating gives CASSLEADLGARNEQFF. This chain links TRBV7-9 with TRBJ2-1; weak D call: TRBD2 (5 bases). This CDR3 is 17 amino acids long. With 1 base removed from V and 7 bases from J, the gap between germline ends came to 20 bases. The germline V gene encodes CDR1 SEHNR and CDR2 FQNEAQ (reference sequence).

The rearrangement uses TRBV7-9 and TRBJ1-1; no clear D. The CDR3 spans 14 residues. Germline V gene sequence: CDR1 SEHNR, CDR2 FQNEAQ (reference sequence). The V end lost 0 bases, the J end lost 5 bases, and 10 bases lay between the germline ends. CDR3 nucleotide sequence: TGTGCCAGCAGCTTAGCGTCCACGGGAACTGAAGCTTTCTTT. Protein sequence: CASSLASTGTEAFF.

This clone was detected only a few times. The rearrangement uses TRBV7-9 and TRBJ2-2; unclear D gene. Germline CDR1 is SEHNR and CDR2 is FQNEAQ (reference sequence). The CDR3 is 13 residues long. Trimming left V 1 base short and J 8 bases short, with 8 bases between. CDR3 region: CASSLDAAGELFF. The CDR3 DNA follows: TGTGCCAGCAGCTTAGACGCGGCGGGGGAGCTGTTTTTT.

V and J are TRBV30 and TRBJ1-4, with 9 bases matching TRBD1. Germline V gene sequence: CDR1 GTSNPN, CDR2 SVGIG (reference sequence). The V and J ends lost 0 bases and 5 bases, in that order; junction bases with no gene match: 10. The CDR3 consists of 17 residues. This CDR3 reads CAWSVTHLTGGNEKLFF. CDR3 coding DNA: TGTGCCTGGAGTGTTACCCATCTGACAGGGGGAAATGAAAAACTGTTTTTT.

J is TRBJ2-1 and V is TRBV28, with TRBD2 identical over 12 bases. J was trimmed by 10 bases and V by 6 bases; bases with no gene match: 10. The CDR3 has 15 amino acids. Germline CDR1 is MDHEN and CDR2 is SYDVKM. The CDR3, as DNA: TGTGCCAGCAGCATGACTAGCGGGAGTTTTAACGAGCAGTTCTTC. It codes for CASSMTSGSFNEQFF.

CDR3 in DNA: TGTGCCAGCAGTGAAAGGTCAGGGTATCAGCCCCAGCATTTT. Translated: CASSERSGYQPQHF. The V call is TRBV6-1, the J call TRBJ1-5; D is possibly TRBD1 (5 bases). Germline loops: CDR1 MNHNS, CDR2 SASEGT. Between the trimmed V and J ends, which lost 2 bases and 5 bases, there was a span of 10 bases. This CDR3 region has 14 residues.

This chain joins TRBV28 and TRBJ2-5, with 10 nucleotides matching TRBD2. CDR3 length: 15 amino acids. Germline trimming cut 2 bases from V and 4 bases from J; bases unmatched to any gene: 4. Germline V lookup: CDR1 MDHEN, CDR2 SYDVKM. The CDR3 spells CASSLLLAGAETQYF. The CDR3 DNA reads TGTGCCAGCAGTTTACTCCTAGCGGGAGCAGAGACCCAGTACTTC.

This clone was recorded only once. The rearrangement uses TRBV6-5 and TRBJ1-6, with a tentative D call TRBD1 (5 bases). The V gene lost 0 bases and the J gene lost 10 bases, with 13 bases spanning the gap. CDR3 length: 15 amino acids. Germline assignment: CDR1 MNHEY and CDR2 SVGAGI. CDR3 amino acids: CASSYSSRAESPLHF. The CDR3 DNA is TGTGCCAGCAGTTACTCGAGCAGGGCCGAATCACCCCTCCACTTT.

V is TRBV7-2 and J is TRBJ2-7, with D possibly TRBD2 on 7 matching bases. This CDR3 spans 16 amino acids. CDR1 and CDR2 (germline): SGHTA, FQGNSA. V gave up 2 bases and J gave up 5 bases, with 19 bases separating them. The DNA for the CDR3 is TGTGCCAGCAGCTTAAATGAGTCGGGGGGCAGGAACGAGCAGTACTTC. Translated, it gives CASSLNESGGRNEQYF.

V and J are TRBV15 and TRBJ2-5, with 11 bases identical to TRBD2. The CDR3 runs to 17 residues. Germline CDR1 is LNHNV and CDR2 is YYDKDF (reference sequence). V shed 5 bases and J 5 bases; nucleotides not matched to a gene: 13. The DNA of the CDR3 is TGTGCCACCAGCCGACTTGTCACTAGCGGGAGAGGGGAGACCCAGTACTTC. Translated: CATSRLVTSGRGETQYF.

The gene calls are TRBV13 and TRBJ2-1; TRBD1 agrees at 8 bases. This CDR3 has 15 residues. Germline V gene data show CDR1 as PRHDT and CDR2 as FYEKMQ (reference sequence). J was trimmed by 7 bases and V by 0 bases; bases with no gene match: 5. The CDR3 is CASSLGQGAQNEQFF. In DNA form, the CDR3 reads TGTGCCAGCAGCTTAGGGCAGGGGGCGCAAAATGAGCAGTTCTTC. Full variable domain (outside the CDR3, taken from reference TRBV13 and TRBJ2-1): AAGVIQSPRHLIKEKRETATLKCYPIPRHDTVYWYQQGPGQDPQFLISFYEKMQSDKGSIPDRFSAQQFSDYHSELNMSSLELGDSALYFCASSLGQGAQNEQFFGPGTRLTVL.

V gene TRBV7-9 combines with J gene TRBJ1-2; TRBD1 matches at 7 bases. Germline assignment: CDR1 SEHNR and CDR2 FQNEAQ (reference sequence). This CDR3 is built from 13 residues. V trimming: 5 bases; J trimming: 6 bases; junction bases outside the gene matches: 6. The CDR3 here is CASSIRQGHGYTF. Here the CDR3 DNA reads TGTGCCAGCAGCATACGACAGGGTCATGGCTACACCTTC.

This clone was seen only once. The V gene is TRBV7-2, the J gene TRBJ1-3, with 7 bases identical to TRBD1. CDR3 length equals 17 residues. Germline-derived CDR1 and CDR2 are SGHTA and FQGNSA. V shed 2 bases, J shed 2 bases, and the junction held 9 bases outside the gene matches. CDR3 bases: TGTGCCAGCAGCTTAAGGTCCGACAGGGCCACTGGAAACACCATATATTTT. It translates to CASSLRSDRATGNTIYF.

The chain has TRBV14 and TRBJ1-2; 9 bases line up with TRBD1. The CDR3 runs 16 residues. Losses at the gene ends were 4 bases for V and 4 bases for J; bases not matched to a gene: 10. CDR1 and CDR2 from the germline V gene are SGHDN and FVKESK. CDR3 in DNA: TGTGCCAGCAGCCTACTATCGACAGGGGGGAGCTATGGCTACACCTTC. The encoded protein is CASSLLSTGGSYGYTF.

As DNA, the CDR3 is TGTGCCAGCAGCTCCCGAGCGGACTTTACGACCCAGTACTTC. This translates into CASSSRADFTTQYF. V usage is TRBV7-2 and J usage is TRBJ2-7; D is possibly TRBD2 (5 bases). The last part of the DNA fits TRBJ2-5 better; the J call may be wrong. The CDR3 is 14 amino acids. The V gene's germline CDR1 is SGHTA and CDR2 FQGNSA.

This clone has just one count. The V call is TRBV5-6, the J call TRBJ1-6; D remains unclear. The germline CDR1 and CDR2 sequences are SGHDT and YYEEEE. V was trimmed by 1 base and J by 9 bases, leaving 5 bases between them. CDR3 length: 12 residues. The CDR3 DNA reads as TGTGCCAGCAGCTTGCTCTCTTCACCCCTCCACTTT. Translated, it gives CASSLLSSPLHF.

Concerning this clone itself: The junction does not match germline at one end; this may be a read error. The rearrangement links TRBV7-9 to TRBJ2-7; 11 positions match TRBD2. The CDR3 length is 19 residues. Germline V gene lookup returns CDR1 SEHNR and CDR2 FQNEAQ (reference sequence). CDR3 protein: CSSSLDLRKPGLAAYEQYF. The CDR3, as DNA: TGTTCCAGCAGCTTAGATTTAAGGAAACCGGGACTAGCGGCCTACGAGCAGTACTTC.

This clone appeared a few times. The gene calls are TRBV7-2 and TRBJ2-1, with TRBD1 matching over 10 bases. The CDR3 runs to 14 residues. J lost 9 bases, V lost 8 bases, and 10 bases had no gene match. The germline V gene has CDR1 SGHTA and CDR2 FQGNSA. The CDR3 DNA reads as TGTGCCAGCGCCGGACAGGGGGGGGCCGGTGAGCAGTTCTTC. It yields the protein CASAGQGGAGEQFF.

The rearrangement links TRBV28 to TRBJ1-1, with D tentatively TRBD1 (6 bases). The CDR3 length is 13 residues. Germline CDR1 MDHEN, CDR2 SYDVKM. Trimming shortened V by 7 bases and J by 7 bases, and 16 bases separated the two germline ends. The CDR3 DNA is TGTGCCAGCATTTCCAGGGGCTGGGGTGAAGCTTTCTTT. This gives the protein CASISRGWGEAFF.

This clone occurred a few times. Within the sample, other DNA sequences also encode this same CDR3. The J gene is TRBJ2-3, the V gene TRBV5-1, with 11 bases fitting TRBD2. CDR1 and CDR2 (germline): SGHRS, YFSETQ. Germline trimming cut 0 bases from V and 0 bases from J; bases unmatched to any gene: 0. This CDR3 spans 16 amino acids. The chain's CDR3 is CASSLGLAGSTDTQYF. The CDR3 bases are TGCGCCAGCAGCTTGGGACTAGCGGGGAGCACAGATACGCAGTATTTT.

This clone was recorded a few times. J is TRBJ2-5 and V is TRBV5-1; TRBD2 agrees at 8 bases. The CDR3 contains 14 residues. The V and J ends lost 0 bases and 5 bases, in that order; junction bases with no gene match: 3. Germline V CDR1 and CDR2: SGHRS, YFSETQ. The CDR3 sequence: CASSLGTSRETQYF. Written as DNA, the CDR3 is TGCGCCAGCAGCTTGGGGACTAGCAGGGAGACCCAGTACTTC.

The CDR3 spells CASRPRGFGNTIYF. Written as DNA, the CDR3 is TGTGCCAGCAGGCCCAGGGGCTTTGGAAACACCATATATTTT. The chain couples TRBV6-5 to TRBJ1-3, with D tentatively TRBD1 (6 bases). V gave up 6 bases and J gave up 3 bases, with 12 bases separating them. This CDR3 is 14 amino acids long. Germline-derived CDR1 and CDR2 are MNHEY and SVGAGI.

The chain employs TRBV18 and TRBJ1-5; TRBD1 is a possible D gene (5 bases). V dropped 6 bases and J dropped 3 bases, with 21 bases sitting between them. The CDR3 runs to 17 residues. Germline assignment: CDR1 KGHSH and CDR2 LQKENI. The CDR3 region has the DNA TGTGCCAGCTCGCAACCAAGGAGCAGGGCACCCAATCAGCCCCAGCATTTT. Its translation: CASSQPRSRAPNQPQHF.